This T cell receptor (beta chain) comes out of a study of molecular identifiers for immune sequencing clone quantification. This clonotype turned up a few times. TCRdb ran MiXCR on the PCR reads and lists one entry per CDR3 protein. The profile shows about half a million distinct CDR3 sequences, about 26% of them singletons. The CDR3 runs 16 residues. V was pared by 4 bases and J by 6 bases, with 11 bases of the junction left unmatched. Germline V CDR1 and CDR2: SGHRS, YFSETQ. The gene calls are TRBV5-1 and TRBJ2-7; 12 bases line up with TRBD2. Input material: naive CD8+ T cells from blood, with Jurkat cell RNA spiked in. The subset denotes: FACS-sorted CD8+CD4-CCR7+CD45RA+ naive T cells. The source is a human donor in good health. Some libraries in this study had Jurkat cell RNA spiked in. This CDR3 reads CASSAGLAGVFGEQYF. DNA for the CDR3: TGCGCCAGCAGCGCGGGACTAGCGGGCGTATTTGGCGAGCAGTACTTC. The whole variable domain, remainder taken from reference TRBV5-1 and TRBJ2-7, is KAGVTQTPRYLIKTRGQQVTLSCSPISGHRSVSWYQQTPGQGLQFLFEYFSETQRNKGNFPGRFSGRQFSNSRSEMNVSTLELGDSALYLCASSAGLAGVFGEQYFGPGTRLTVT.